Here is one T cell receptor (beta chain) with its context. Judged by its sample share, this clonotype qualifies as medium-sized (0.01 to 0.1%). Its cognate antigen has yet to be identified. No per-base quality is available; no much larger clone lies one base away. The sample belongs to a study of vaccination and CD4 T cells after COVID-19 (dated by TCRdb to 2021 to 2024). Turning to the overall study: SARS-CoV-2 positivity had been established in the convalescent patients by nasal swab PCR, and mild disease was recorded in several of these patients and severe disease in one. Six males and four females were included in the convalescent cohort, with two Hispanic individuals, seven Caucasians, two Asians and one multiracial person represented. Participants got two doses of the Pfizer-BioNTech BNT162b2 vaccine (n=8) or two doses of the Moderna mRNA-1273 vaccine (n=2). Post-COVID blood samples were collected from convalescent patients a median of roughly 100 days after diagnosis, with a range of roughly 30 to 170 days. Post-vaccine blood samples were taken a median of approximately 70 days after the second vaccine dose, with a range of roughly 14 to 250 days. Culture stimuli were overlapping spike peptide pools from SARS-CoV-2 and from the common cold coronaviruses HCoV-NL63, HCoV-OC43 and HCoV-229E. Control cultures received a CEFX viral epitope pool as the positive control, an HIV-1 Nef peptide pool as the negative control, or no peptide. The spike-specific CD4+ TCR repertoire was compared before and after mRNA vaccination in about nine COVID-19 convalescent patients and a handful of infection-naive healthy vaccine recipients. Results the study describes overall, beyond this receptor: The study included relatively few convalescent patients and did not analyze early timepoints after natural infection. Among the post-vaccine SARS-CoV-2-reactive clones in convalescent patients, a median around 90% showed up only after vaccination, which suggests vaccine-specific priming. Of the vaccine-specific clones found in convalescent patients, nearly all (304 of 307) were mono-reactive for SARS-CoV-2 spike instead of being cross-reactive with common cold coronaviruses. Although the median number of SARS-CoV-2-reactive clonotypes went up from roughly 23 after infection to some 37 after vaccination, the increase was not significant.

Read against the paper, the sample's treatment or condition label means: roughly 10-day PBMC culture with coronavirus spike peptide pools or control peptides (ViraFEST assay). The ViraFEST assay was used in the study, in which antigen-specific T cells were expanded with peptide pools and expanded clonotypes were subsequently identified by TCR sequencing. Positive SARS-CoV-2 PCR tests in the convalescent patients dated from March to December 2020, before Alpha, Beta and Delta variants emerged in the United States. Each well held 2 million or so PBMCs cultured in IMDM containing roughly 5.4% human AB serum and 10 IU/ml IL-2, with 10 ug/ml peptide pools added. On days 3 and 7, half of the culture medium was replaced with fresh IL-2-containing medium. Once the cells had been in culture for over nine days, the EasySep CD4+ T cell isolation kit was used to isolate CD4+ T cells by negative selection. Ficoll-Paque Plus gradient centrifugation was used to isolate PBMCs from whole blood, and the isolated PBMCs were then either used fresh or cryopreserved at -140C. In general, triplicate wells were set up for every culture condition.

There are 15 amino acids in the CDR3, from cysteine to phenylalanine inclusive. Only CDR3 DNA remains: 45 bases, in frame from the first base. Libraries were prepared through PCR. At the Johns Hopkins FTIC core, DNA from the cultured CD4+ T cells underwent TCR sequencing with the Oncomine TCR Beta short-read assay. The QIAamp micro DNA kit was used to extract genomic DNA from the cultured CD4+ T cells. The Oncomine TCR Beta libraries from cultured CD4+ T cells were pooled using unique dual indexes and then sequenced on an Illumina iSeq 100. Under the source paper's analysis protocol: Non-productive sequences were removed, and CDR3s that did not start with C, did not end with F or W, or were shorter than 7 amino acids were discarded. Antigen-specific clonotypes were identified with the MANAFEST web application by comparing peptide-stimulated wells with reference and other culture wells. An FDR below 0.05, an odds ratio above 5, and a productive frequency above 0.1% in at least two of three replicate wells were required for clones to be considered positive. Clonotypes that were significantly expanded in both SARS-CoV-2 spike wells and at least one common cold coronavirus spike condition were defined as cross-reactive. Using R version 3.6.1, CDR3 homology was evaluated through Levenshtein distances (stringdist) along with unrooted phylogenetic trees (ape). Through fastp at Q25 and MiXCR, TCRdb rebuilt clones from the public reads, retaining in-frame beta chains. Each entry is one CDR3 protein sequence, shown with its most common DNA and genes. These V and J calls rely on TCRdb rather than the paper's analysis. Within this sample are roughly 3,800 distinct CDR3 sequences, with over 15% of them counted one time only. The top ten clones comprise about an eighth of the sample.

The chain is made from TRBV21-1 and TRBJ1-5. TRBV21-1 counts as a pseudogene. The specimen was CD4+ T cells from blood, cultured in vitro. This clonotype was obtained from a human donor who had recovered from COVID-19. The CDR3: CASSKVKFRNQPQHF. In nucleotides, the sequence is TGTGCCAGCAGCAAAGTTAAGTTTCGGAATCAGCCCCAGCATTTT.